Shown below are 29 T cell receptor beta chains from a single sample sequenced in a study of blood T cell repertoires in COVID-19. The assay was immunoSEQ multiplex PCR, and TCRdb's table has in-frame clones only and misses some. The sample holds 52,000 or so clones, around 84% seen once. Sample: peripheral blood. The source of these receptors is a human donor in a cohort sampled during active or convalescent COVID-19.

The V gene is TRBV5-1, the J gene TRBJ1-1; D possibly corresponds to TRBD1 (5 bases). The CDR3 runs 15 residues. Germline CDR1 is SGHRS and CDR2 is YFSETQ. The V end lost 2 bases, the J end lost 2 bases, and 13 bases lay between the germline ends. CDR3 sequence reads: CASSFIGGSNTEAFF. The CDR3, as DNA: TGCGCCAGCAGCTTCATCGGGGGAAGCAACACTGAAGCTTTCTTT.

The V and J genes are TRBV6-1 and TRBJ1-5; weak D call: TRBD1 (5 bases). Germline V gene sequence: CDR1 MNHNS, CDR2 SASEGT. V gave up 6 bases and J gave up 9 bases, with 24 bases separating them. The length of the CDR3 is 16 residues. CDR3: CASRETDTAPMGPQHF. The CDR3 DNA is TGTGCCAGCAGGGAAACGGACACAGCCCCGATGGGGCCCCAGCATTTT.

This chain links TRBV5-1 with TRBJ1-2; TRBD1 agrees at 7 bases. Germline CDR1 and CDR2: SGHRS and YFSETQ. CDR3 length: 14 residues. J was trimmed by 3 bases and V by 2 bases; bases with no gene match: 4. CDR3 coding DNA: TGCGCCAGCAGCTTCCAGGGGGTAGACTATGGCTACACCTTC. Its translation: CASSFQGVDYGYTF.

This chain uses TRBV11-2 with TRBJ2-1, with 11 bases matching TRBD2. Germline assignment: CDR1 SGHAT and CDR2 FQNNGV. V lost 2 bases to trimming and J lost 4 bases; unmatched junction nucleotides: 4. The CDR3 length is 16 residues. The chain's CDR3 is CASSLMGTSGYNEQFF. Here the CDR3 DNA reads TGTGCCAGCAGCTTAATGGGGACTAGCGGTTACAATGAGCAGTTCTTC.

This rearrangement joins TRBV4-3 to TRBJ1-1; 7 nucleotides agree with TRBD1. The germline V gene has CDR1 LGHNA and CDR2 YSLEER. The CDR3 is made up of 14 amino acids. J gave up 5 bases and V 2 bases, and 5 bases lay outside the gene matches. The CDR3 region is CASSQSTGKTEAFF. The CDR3 nucleotides are TGCGCCAGCAGCCAATCGACAGGGAAAACTGAAGCTTTCTTT.

Only a few counts were recorded for this clone. The chain links TRBV5-1 to TRBJ1-4; perhaps TRBD1 as D (6 bases). The length of the CDR3 is 14 residues. Germline loops: CDR1 SGHRS, CDR2 YFSETQ. Trimming removed 2 bases at V and 7 bases at J, with 12 bases between. Here the CDR3 reads CASSLTGSGEKLFF. In DNA, the CDR3 is TGCGCCAGCAGCTTAACAGGGTCGGGTGAAAAACTGTTTTTT. The variable domain in full, with the rest retrieved from reference TRBV5-1 and TRBJ1-4, is KAGVTQTPRYLIKTRGQQVTLSCSPISGHRSVSWYQQTPGQGLQFLFEYFSETQRNKGNFPGRFSGRQFSNSRSEMNVSTLELGDSALYLCASSLTGSGEKLFFGSGTQLSVL.

A single count supports this clone. The chain is built from TRBV25-1 and TRBJ1-2; tentative D call: TRBD1 (6 bases). The germline CDR1 and CDR2 sequences are MGHDK and SYGVNS. Trimming cost V 3 bases and J 11 bases, with 16 bases left between them. The CDR3 sequence is 13 residues long. Here the CDR3 DNA reads TGTGCCAGCAGTGAGTCGCCAGGGGCTGCGTACACCTTC. This gives the protein CASSESPGAAYTF.

In its sample, this clone was seen a few times. The chain employs TRBV29-1 and TRBJ1-3; no clear D gene. The V end was cut by 1 base, the J end by 1 base, with 5 bases between. CDR3 length equals 13 residues. CDR1 and CDR2 (germline): SQVTM, ANQGSEA. The CDR3 sequence: CSVEVESGNTIYF. The DNA of the CDR3 is TGCAGCGTTGAAGTGGAGTCTGGAAACACCATATATTTT.

This chain joins TRBV9 and TRBJ2-1; TRBD2 matches at 12 bases. V shed 3 bases and J 9 bases; nucleotides not matched to a gene: 4. The V gene's germline CDR1 is SGDLS and CDR2 YYNGEE. The CDR3 runs to 14 residues. The CDR3 loop reads CASSASGGAGEQFF. CDR3 coding DNA: TGTGCCAGCAGCGCTAGCGGGGGGGCAGGTGAGCAGTTCTTC.

The chain couples TRBV4-2 to TRBJ1-2, with 11 bases lining up with TRBD1. CDR3 length: 15 amino acids. Germline V gene sequence: CDR1 LGHNA, CDR2 YNFKEQ. Unmatched junction bases numbered 4, after V lost 0 bases and J lost 7 bases. The CDR3 loop is CASSQDLGQGAGYTF. The CDR3 region has the DNA TGTGCCAGCAGCCAAGATTTAGGACAGGGGGCTGGCTACACCTTC.

This clone was detected once. The chain recombines TRBV2 with TRBJ1-2; TRBD1 agrees at 10 bases. The CDR3 spans 15 residues. Germline-derived CDR1 and CDR2 are SNHLY and FYNNEI. V lost 8 bases and J lost 4; bases outside the gene matches: 10. CDR3 nucleotide sequence: TGTGCCAGCCTCGTGGGACAGGGGTTTTCCTATGGCTACACCTTC. It translates to CASLVGQGFSYGYTF.

V and J are TRBV4-1 and TRBJ2-4, with TRBD1 as a possible D gene (5 bases). The CDR3 has 16 residues. Germline V CDR1 and CDR2: MGHRA, YSYEKL. Trimming pared 1 base from V and 2 bases from J, leaving 12 bases between. The CDR3 DNA follows: TGCGCCAGCAGCCAAGTCAGGGCTGCTACCAAAAACATTCAGTACTTC. This translates into CASSQVRAATKNIQYF.

This CDR3 reads CASSRTRESYNEQFF. DNA of the CDR3: TGTGCCAGCAGCCGCACAAGGGAGTCCTACAATGAGCAGTTCTTC. The chain joins TRBV7-2 to TRBJ2-1; possibly TRBD2 for D (5 bases). The ends were cut back, 5 bases at V and 1 base at J, with 12 bases in the middle. This CDR3 spans 15 amino acids. Germline CDR1 reads SGHTA; CDR2 reads FQGNSA.

CDR3 protein: CASSLPPREGEQFF. The CDR3 DNA sequence: TGTGCCAGCAGCTTACCCCCCCGCGAGGGTGAGCAGTTCTTC. The chain employs TRBV7-6 and TRBJ2-1, with TRBD2 as a possible D gene (5 bases). The CDR3 totals 14 residues. V shed 2 bases and J shed 9 bases, with 14 bases lying between them. Germline V gene data show CDR1 as SGHVS and CDR2 as FNYEAQ.

This clone was picked up a small number of times. The chain employs TRBV7-2 and TRBJ2-7, with unresolved D. The CDR3 has 12 amino acids. Trimming removed 2 bases from V and 6 bases from J, with 8 bases in between. Germline-derived CDR1 and CDR2 are SGHTA and FQGNSA. The CDR3 nucleotides are TGTGCCAGCAGCTTATCCAGGCTCGAGCAGTACTTC. Translated, it gives CASSLSRLEQYF. Full variable domain (outside the CDR3, taken from reference TRBV7-2 and TRBJ2-7): GAGVSQSPSNKVTEKGKDVELRCDPISGHTALYWYRQSLGQGLEFLIYFQGNSAPDKSGLPSDRFSAERTGGSVSTLTIQRTQQEDSAVYLCASSLSRLEQYFGPGTRLTVT.

Regarding this clone: This sample includes further DNA sequences coding for the same CDR3. This chain uses TRBV11-3 with TRBJ1-1; D is possibly TRBD1 (5 bases). The CDR3 totals 13 residues. The V gene's germline CDR1 is SGHNT and CDR2 YENEEA. V was clipped by 3 bases and J by 3 bases, with 8 bases between them. CDR3 sequence: CASSLLGDTEAFF. The DNA for the CDR3 is TGTGCCAGCAGCTTGTTAGGGGACACTGAAGCTTTCTTT. The whole variable domain, remainder taken from reference TRBV11-3 and TRBJ1-1, is EAGVVQSPRYKIIEKKQPVAFWCNPISGHNTLYWYLQNLGQGPELLIRYENEEAVDDSQLPKDRFSAERLKGVDSTLKIQPAELGDSAVYLCASSLLGDTEAFFGQGTRLTVV.

The count of this clone is one. This chain joins TRBV7-9 and TRBJ1-4, with 7 positions matching TRBD1. J gave up 5 bases and V 5 bases, and 8 bases lay outside the gene matches. The germline V gene encodes CDR1 SEHNR and CDR2 FQNEAQ (reference sequence). The CDR3 is 15 amino acids. Here the CDR3 DNA reads TGTGCCAGCAGCGGACAGGCGTCAGGGAATGAAAAACTGTTTTTT. It translates to CASSGQASGNEKLFF. Complete variable domain (other parts from reference TRBV7-9 and TRBJ1-4): DTGVSQNPRHKITKRGQNVTFRCDPISEHNRLYWYRQTLGQGPEFLTYFQNEAQLEKSRLLSDRFSAERPKGSFSTLEIQRTEQGDSAMYLCASSGQASGNEKLFFGSGTQLSVL.

The CDR3, as DNA: TGTGCCAGCAGCGTGGACCAAGGGGACACTGAAGCTTTCTTT. It specifies CASSVDQGDTEAFF. The chain has TRBV9 and TRBJ1-1, with a possible D match to TRBD1 (5 bases). V gave up 2 bases and J gave up 3 bases, with 11 bases separating them. CDR1 is SGDLS, CDR2 YYNGEE, per germline. The CDR3 loop spans 14 amino acids.

The chain joins TRBV7-2 to TRBJ2-3, with D possibly being TRBD2 (6 bases). Germline CDR1 and CDR2: SGHTA and FQGNSA. The CDR3 has 15 residues. V lost 4 bases to trimming and J lost 2 bases, with 13 bases between them. For the CDR3, the DNA is TGTGCCAGCAGCTCGGGGGACTTGCTCACAGATACGCAGTATTTT. Encoded protein: CASSSGDLLTDTQYF. Filled out from reference TRBV7-2 and TRBJ2-3, the complete variable domain reads GAGVSQSPSNKVTEKGKDVELRCDPISGHTALYWYRQSLGQGLEFLIYFQGNSAPDKSGLPSDRFSAERTGGSVSTLTIQRTQQEDSAVYLCASSSGDLLTDTQYFGPGTRLTVL.

V is TRBV29-1 and J is TRBJ1-2, with 10 bases fitting TRBD1. V was pared by 7 bases and J by 13 bases, with 12 bases of the junction left unmatched. This CDR3 has 12 amino acids. Germline CDR1 and CDR2: SQVTM and ANQGSEA. The CDR3 DNA reads as TGCAGCGAGCAGAGACAGGGGGCACGGGCCACCTTC. Residues: CSEQRQGARATF.

The rearrangement joins TRBV19 to TRBJ2-7; 9 bases match TRBD2. V dropped 2 bases and J dropped 1; count of bases not matched to a gene: 3. Germline V gene data show CDR1 as LNHDA and CDR2 as SQIVND (reference sequence). This CDR3 region has 15 residues. For the CDR3, the DNA is TGTGCCAGTAGTATACCAAGCGGGGGGTCCTACGAGCAGTACTTC. Its protein is CASSIPSGGSYEQYF.

The chain is built from TRBV6-2 or TRBV6-3 and TRBJ1-1; weak D call: TRBD1 (5 bases). The germline V and J ends were trimmed by 4 bases and 10 bases, with 16 bases remaining between them. This CDR3 is 13 amino acids long. The germline gives CDR1 MNHEY, CDR2 SVGEGT. The CDR3 region has the DNA TGTGCCAGCAGTTTAACCAAAGCGGGGGGAGCTTTCTTT. Its protein is CASSLTKAGGAFF.

This chain connects TRBV29-1 to TRBJ2-2; 13 nucleotides line up with TRBD2. V was pared by 6 bases and J by 7 bases, with 8 bases of the junction left unmatched. CDR3 length equals 15 residues. The germline V gene encodes CDR1 SQVTM and CDR2 ANQGSEA. CDR3 sequence: CSVLTSGGLIGELFF. The CDR3 DNA is TGCAGCGTCCTGACTAGCGGGGGGTTGATCGGGGAGCTGTTTTTT.

This clone has just a few counts. The genes are TRBV6-2 or TRBV6-3 and TRBJ2-5, with TRBD1 matching 9 bases. V trimming: 5 bases; J trimming: 1 base; junction bases outside the gene matches: 8. The CDR3 has 16 residues. CDR1 and CDR2 from the germline V gene are MNHEY and SVGEGT. CDR3 sequence reads: CASSRTGTGPQETQYF. The CDR3 nucleotides are TGTGCCAGCAGTCGAACCGGGACAGGGCCCCAAGAGACCCAGTACTTC.

This clone was counted only a few times. The V gene is TRBV12-3 or TRBV12-4, the J gene TRBJ1-3; no firm D call. V lost 3 bases to trimming and J lost 4 bases, with 7 bases between them. The CDR3 has 13 amino acids. CDR3 sequence reads: CASSFDLGNTIYF. CDR3 bases: TGTGCCAGCAGTTTCGATCTAGGAAACACCATATATTTT.

This clone was detected once. The chain links TRBV5-4 to TRBJ1-6; D is unresolved. The V gene's germline CDR1 is SGHNT and CDR2 YYREEE (reference sequence). The CDR3 covers 17 residues. V lost 0 bases, J lost 1 base, and 11 bases lay in between. CDR3 loop: CASSLGGVRSYNSPLHF. The CDR3 bases are TGTGCCAGCAGCTTGGGGGGAGTGAGGTCCTATAATTCACCCCTCCACTTT. Supplemented by reference TRBV5-4 and TRBJ1-6, the full variable domain reads ETGVTQSPTHLIKTRGQQVTLRCSSQSGHNTVSWYQQALGQGPQFIFQYYREEENGRGNFPPRFSGLQFPNYSSELNVNALELDDSALYLCASSLGGVRSYNSPLHFGNGTRLTVT.

J is TRBJ1-4 and V is TRBV5-4; D ambiguous. Deletions cut 4 bases from V and 7 bases from J, with 17 bases between. CDR1 is SGHNT and CDR2 is YYREEE in the germline V gene (reference sequence). The CDR3 length is 15 residues. CDR3 protein: CASSSRREEGEKLFF. The DNA of the CDR3 is TGTGCCAGCAGCAGTAGACGGGAGGAGGGTGAAAAACTGTTTTTT.

The chain joins TRBV5-4 to TRBJ1-2; D is ambiguous. Germline assignment: CDR1 SGHNT and CDR2 YYREEE (reference sequence). The V end was cut by 0 bases, the J end by 4 bases, with 10 bases between. This CDR3 is 14 amino acids long. The CDR3 region has the DNA TGTGCCAGCAGCTTGGCCATGGCCCCCTATGGCTACACCTTC. Encoded protein: CASSLAMAPYGYTF.

V and J are TRBV5-4 and TRBJ2-6; 9 bases agree with TRBD1. Germline assignment: CDR1 SGHNT and CDR2 YYREEE (reference sequence). With 4 bases clipped from V and 3 bases from J, the junction kept 5 bases outside the gene matches. This CDR3 is 16 amino acids long. DNA for the CDR3: TGTGCCAGCAGCGTGACAGGGGGACGTGGGGCCAACGTCCTGACTTTC. This encodes CASSVTGGRGANVLTF.